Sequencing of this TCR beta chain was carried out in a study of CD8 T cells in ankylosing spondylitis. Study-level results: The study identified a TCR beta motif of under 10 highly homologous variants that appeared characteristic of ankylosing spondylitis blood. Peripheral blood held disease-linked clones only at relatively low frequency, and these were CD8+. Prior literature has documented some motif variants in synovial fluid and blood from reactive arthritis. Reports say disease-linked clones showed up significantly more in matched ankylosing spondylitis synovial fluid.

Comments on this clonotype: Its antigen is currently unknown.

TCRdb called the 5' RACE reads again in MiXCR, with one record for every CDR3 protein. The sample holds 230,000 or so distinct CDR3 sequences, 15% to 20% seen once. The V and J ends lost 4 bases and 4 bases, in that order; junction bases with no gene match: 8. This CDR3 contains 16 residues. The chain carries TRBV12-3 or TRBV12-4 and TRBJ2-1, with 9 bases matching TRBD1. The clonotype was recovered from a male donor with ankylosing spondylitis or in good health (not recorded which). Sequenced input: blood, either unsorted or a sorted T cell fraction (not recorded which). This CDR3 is CASSSSGTGSYNEQFF. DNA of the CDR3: TGTGCCAGCAGTTCCTCCGGGACAGGGAGTTACAATGAGCAGTTCTTC.